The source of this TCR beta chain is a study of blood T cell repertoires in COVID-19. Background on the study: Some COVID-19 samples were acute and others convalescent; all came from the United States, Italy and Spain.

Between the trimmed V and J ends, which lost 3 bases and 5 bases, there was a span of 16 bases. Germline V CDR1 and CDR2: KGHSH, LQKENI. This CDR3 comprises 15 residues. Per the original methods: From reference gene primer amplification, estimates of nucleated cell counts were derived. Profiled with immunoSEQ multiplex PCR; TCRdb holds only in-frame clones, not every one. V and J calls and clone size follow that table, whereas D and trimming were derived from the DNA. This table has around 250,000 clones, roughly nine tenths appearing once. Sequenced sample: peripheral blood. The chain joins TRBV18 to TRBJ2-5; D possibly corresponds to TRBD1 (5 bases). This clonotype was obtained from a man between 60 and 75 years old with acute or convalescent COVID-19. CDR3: CASSPNGQGSETQYF. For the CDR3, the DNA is TGTGCCAGCTCACCCAACGGGCAGGGATCTGAGACCCAGTACTTC.